This T cell receptor beta chain derives from a study of somatic mutations in cytotoxic T cells in rheumatoid arthritis. The table came from immunoSEQ multiplex PCR; TCRdb's copy has only in-frame clones and leaves some out. The profile shows some 5,700 clones, roughly 80% of them singletons. Trimming removed 4 bases at V and 3 bases at J, with 10 bases between. The CDR3 length is 14 residues. CDR1 is MNHEY, CDR2 SMNVEV, per germline (reference sequence). The specimen was CD8+ T cells sorted from blood. The J gene is TRBJ2-1, the V gene TRBV27; D is perhaps TRBD2 (6 bases). The receptor was isolated from an adult with rheumatoid arthritis. Written as DNA, the CDR3 is TGTGCCAGCAGTTCGGGACTTCTCTACAATGAGCAGTTCTTC. This sequence encodes CASSSGLLYNEQFF.